Each of the 2 T cell receptor beta chains below was sequenced from the same sample in a study of cytomegalovirus exposure and HLA in healthy donors. The PCR contained 60 Vbeta and 13 Jbeta primers. TCRdb keeps only in-frame clones here, not all; method: immunoSEQ multiplex PCR. The data contain more than 140,000 clones, roughly 85% of them singletons. Sequenced material: PBMCs. The origin of the receptors is a male donor in good health and CMV-seronegative.

The chain uses TRBV6-1 and TRBJ1-5; TRBD1 might be the D (5 bases). CDR1 is MNHNS, CDR2 SASEGT, per germline. V was shortened by 10 bases and J by 7 bases, with 23 bases between the two germline ends. The CDR3 consists of 15 residues. The CDR3 coding sequence is TGTGCCACTTGGGGGGTCCCCCGAAGGAAGCAGCCCCAGCATTTT. This encodes CATWGVPRRKQPQHF.

In its sample, this clone was seen once. The chain uses TRBV29-1 and TRBJ1-2, with TRBD1 as a possible D gene (6 bases). CDR3 size: 12 residues. Looked up from germline, CDR1 is SQVTM and CDR2 is ANQGSEA. V gave up 4 bases and J gave up 4 bases, with 10 bases separating them. Here the CDR3 reads CSVVGQSYGYTF. The CDR3 coding sequence is TGCAGCGTTGTCGGACAGAGCTATGGCTACACCTTC.